This T cell receptor (beta chain) originates from a study of cytomegalovirus exposure and HLA in healthy donors. V shed 4 bases and J shed 4 bases, with 8 bases lying between them. The CDR3 length is 13 residues. CDR1 and CDR2 (germline): ENHRY, SYGVKD. PCR used 60 Vbeta primers and 13 Jbeta primers. Authors' data handling: Later reanalysis found around 84 million unique TCR beta chains, about 11 million of them shared. The repertoire was sequenced with immunoSEQ multiplex PCR; TCRdb's copy has only in-frame clones and lacks some. The V and J calls and the clone size are those of that table, but D and trimming were determined from the DNA. The table has roughly 200,000 clones, 70% to 90% seen once. Study observations and caveats: The study flagged about 160 TCR beta chains as cytomegalovirus-associated. Many donors carried some public TCRs, although rarity characterized most TCR sequences. Prediction of most subjects' HLA-A and HLA-B alleles by TCR beta sequences was reportedly accurate.

A note on this clone: Its antigen is not known.

The rearrangement links TRBV10-3 to TRBJ2-1, with D maybe TRBD2 (5 bases). The sequenced sample was PBMCs. This TCR came from a woman between 50 and 59 years old in good health and CMV-seronegative. In DNA, the CDR3 is TGTGCCATCAGTGGAAGCGGATACAATGAGCAGTTCTTC. This translates into CAISGSGYNEQFF.